The sequence of this T cell receptor beta chain was determined in a study of regulatory T cells. Notes on the study in general: Hydrophobic residues at CDR3 positions 6 and 7 were enriched in conventional CD4+ T cells of CD3G-deficient patients. Regulatory T cells showed the strongest V-J pair restriction and V/J gene skewing among patient repertoires.

A couple of CD3G-deficient patients had more severe autoimmunity; all had some. Germline loops: CDR1 LNHDA, CDR2 SQIVND (reference sequence). Unmatched junction bases numbered 13, after V lost 5 bases and J lost 5 bases. The CDR3 loop spans 19 amino acids. A word on this clone: Antigen unknown.

The PCR used 52 TRBV and 13 TRBJ primers. Measured with immunoSEQ multiplex PCR; TCRdb has only the in-frame clones, and not every one. The repertoire holds about 23,000 clones, with roughly 84% as singletons. The chain has TRBV19 and TRBJ2-2; 14 bases align to TRBD2. The sample consisted of conventional CD4+ T cells sorted from blood. This clonotype was sampled from a child aged 10 to 17 with CD3G deficiency. CDR3: CASSPLRLAGGRRTGELFF. The DNA for the CDR3 is TGTGCCAGTAGTCCTCTTAGACTAGCGGGAGGGCGGAGGACCGGGGAGCTGTTTTTT.